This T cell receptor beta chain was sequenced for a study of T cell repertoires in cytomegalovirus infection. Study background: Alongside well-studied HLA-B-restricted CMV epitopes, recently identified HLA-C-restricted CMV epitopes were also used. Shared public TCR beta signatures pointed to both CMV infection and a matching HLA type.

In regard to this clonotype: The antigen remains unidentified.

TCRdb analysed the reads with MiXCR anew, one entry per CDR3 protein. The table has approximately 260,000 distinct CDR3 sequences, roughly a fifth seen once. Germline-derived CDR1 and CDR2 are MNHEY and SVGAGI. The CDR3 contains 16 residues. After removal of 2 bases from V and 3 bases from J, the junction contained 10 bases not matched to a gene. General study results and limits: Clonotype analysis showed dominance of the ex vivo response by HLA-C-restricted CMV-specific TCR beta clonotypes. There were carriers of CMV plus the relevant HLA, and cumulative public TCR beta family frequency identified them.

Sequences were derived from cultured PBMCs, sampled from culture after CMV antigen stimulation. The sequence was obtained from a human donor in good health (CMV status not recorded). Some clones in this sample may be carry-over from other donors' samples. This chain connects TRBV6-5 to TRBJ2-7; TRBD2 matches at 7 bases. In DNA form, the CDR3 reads TGTGCCAGCAGTTACGGATTTAACCTAGCGGTCTACGAGCAGTACTTC. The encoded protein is CASSYGFNLAVYEQYF.